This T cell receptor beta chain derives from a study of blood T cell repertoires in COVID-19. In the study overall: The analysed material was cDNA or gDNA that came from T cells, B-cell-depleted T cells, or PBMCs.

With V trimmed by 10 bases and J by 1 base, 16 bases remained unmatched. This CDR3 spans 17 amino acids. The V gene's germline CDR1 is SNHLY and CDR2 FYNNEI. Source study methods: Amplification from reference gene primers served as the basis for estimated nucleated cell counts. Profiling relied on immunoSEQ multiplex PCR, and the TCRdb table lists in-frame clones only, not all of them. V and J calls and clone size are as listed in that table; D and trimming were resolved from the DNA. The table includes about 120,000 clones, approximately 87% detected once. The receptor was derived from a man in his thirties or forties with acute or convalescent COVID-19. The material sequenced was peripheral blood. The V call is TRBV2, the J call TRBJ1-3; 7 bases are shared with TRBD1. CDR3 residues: CATREGALGPSGNTIYF. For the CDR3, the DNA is TGTGCCACCAGGGAGGGGGCCCTTGGGCCGTCTGGAAACACCATATATTTT.